This T cell receptor beta chain was sequenced during a study of T cells in Graves' hyperthyroidism and ophthalmopathy. Study outcomes and limitations: Through a model of 13 V-J features, ophthalmopathy was separated from stable hyperthyroidism.

The diagnoses drew upon clinical symptoms, serum thyroxine and TRAb, thyroid ultrasound and orbital computed tomography. CDR1 and CDR2 (germline): LNHDA, SQIVND (reference sequence). The CDR3 runs to 15 residues. The trim removed 7 bases at V and 6 bases at J, leaving 11 bases unmatched. Amplification of TCR beta CDR3 regions was performed using RNA transcripts as template. Primed by the HTBI set, a first-round RT-PCR was run on the TCR CDR3. MiXCR, applied by TCRdb to the multiplex PCR reads, yields one record per CDR3 protein. The sample yields around 600,000 distinct CDR3 sequences, 12% to 15% seen once. Comments on this clonotype: Its antigen is not known.

The source material was blood. The V gene is TRBV19, the J gene TRBJ2-2, with 7 bases that match TRBD1. This clonotype originated in a woman aged 18-30 years with Graves' ophthalmopathy. CDR3 in amino acids: CASTEVTGYPGELFF. As DNA, the CDR3 is TGTGCCAGTACCGAGGTGACAGGGTATCCCGGGGAGCTGTTTTTT.